This T cell receptor (beta chain) was observed in a study of cytomegalovirus exposure and HLA in healthy donors. Regarding the study as a whole: Cytomegalovirus-associated status was assigned to about 170 TCR beta chains.

TCRdb keeps only in-frame clones here, not all; method: immunoSEQ multiplex PCR. The sample lists 50,000 to 65,000 clones; over 90% were seen once. This clone was detected only a few times. Its antigen is as yet unknown. The clonotype was recovered from a woman aged 18-29 years in good health and CMV-seropositive. Sequenced: PBMCs.

CDR3 in DNA: TGCGCCAGCAGCCCCGGACTAGCGGGGGACGAGCAGTACTTC. It yields the protein CASSPGLAGDEQYF. The rearrangement uses TRBV4-1 and TRBJ2-7; 13 bases map to TRBD2. Trimming cost V 4 bases and J 5 bases; bases outside gene matches: 2. CDR3 size: 14 residues. Germline CDR1 reads MGHRA; CDR2 reads YSYEKL.